The entry below gives a single T cell receptor beta chain sequence along with its context. Antigen unknown. This record comes from a study of cytomegalovirus exposure and HLA in healthy donors. Findings and caveats of the study: A later analysis by the authors found several of the most significant clusters apparently linked to common viral pathogens.

The CDR3 sequence is 16 residues long. Germline V gene lookup returns CDR1 SNHLY and CDR2 FYNNEI. V lost 2 bases, J lost 5 bases, and 19 bases lay in between. Vbeta (60) and Jbeta (13) primers were used in the PCR. TCRdb keeps only in-frame clones here, not all; method: immunoSEQ multiplex PCR. The sample contains around 280,000 clones, approximately 90% of which appear only once. The V gene is TRBV2, the J gene TRBJ2-7; a possible D gene is TRBD2 (6 bases). The TCR comes from a woman under 30 in good health and CMV-seronegative. Source material: PBMCs. The CDR3 spells CASSERGREVFHEQYF. The CDR3 region has the DNA TGTGCCAGCAGTGAACGTGGCAGGGAGGTTTTCCACGAGCAGTACTTC.